Reported below is one T cell receptor beta chain. Its target is not known. On each TCR cDNA molecule, a unique molecular identifier was present. TCRdb reanalysed the 5' RACE reads using MiXCR and keeps one entry per CDR3 protein. The sample yields fewer than 4,500 distinct CDR3 sequences, 30% to 40% seen once. Trimming removed 5 bases at V and 3 bases at J, with 16 bases between. This CDR3 is built from 15 residues. CDR1 and CDR2 from the germline V gene are SGHTA and FQGNSA. The time point was: sample taken at primary tumor resection. The sample belongs to a study of spatial heterogeneity in lung cancer. Study context: There were consistently more beta-chain sequences detected than alpha-chain sequences.

Study results and caveats: Within tumors, counts of expanded alpha and beta TCRs tracked tumor mutation counts.

The rearrangement links TRBV7-2 to TRBJ2-5; D may correspond to TRBD1 or TRBD2 (6 bases each). The TCR sequence derives from a male donor with early-stage non-small cell lung cancer. The specimen was lung tumor tissue, collected at surgery. The CDR3: CASSPYTGAEETQYF. For the CDR3, the DNA is TGTGCCAGCAGCCCGTATACGGGGGCCGAAGAGACCCAGTACTTC.